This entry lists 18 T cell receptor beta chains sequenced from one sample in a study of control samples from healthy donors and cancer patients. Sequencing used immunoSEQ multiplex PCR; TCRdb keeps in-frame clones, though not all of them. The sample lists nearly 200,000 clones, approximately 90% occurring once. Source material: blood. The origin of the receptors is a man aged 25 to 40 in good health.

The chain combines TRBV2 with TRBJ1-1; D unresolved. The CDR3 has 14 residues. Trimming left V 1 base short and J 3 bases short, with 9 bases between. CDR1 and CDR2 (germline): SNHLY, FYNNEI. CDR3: CASSEDNQYTEAFF. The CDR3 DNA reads TGTGCCAGCAGTGAAGATAACCAGTACACTGAAGCTTTCTTT.

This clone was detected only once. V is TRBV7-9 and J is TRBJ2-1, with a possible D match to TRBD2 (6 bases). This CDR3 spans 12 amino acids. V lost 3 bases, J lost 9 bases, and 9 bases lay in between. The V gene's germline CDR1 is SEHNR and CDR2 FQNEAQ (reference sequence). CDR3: CASSFPGGEQFF. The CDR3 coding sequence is TGTGCCAGCAGCTTCCCCGGGGGTGAGCAGTTCTTC.

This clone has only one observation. The CDR3 nucleotides are TGTGCCAGCAGCCCGGACAACACAAGGGGCTACACCTTC. This codes for CASSPDNTRGYTF. This chain connects TRBV12-3 or TRBV12-4 to TRBJ1-2; possible D gene TRBD1, 5 bases. There are 13 residues in the CDR3. The ends were cut back, 6 bases at V and 8 bases at J, with 16 bases in the middle.

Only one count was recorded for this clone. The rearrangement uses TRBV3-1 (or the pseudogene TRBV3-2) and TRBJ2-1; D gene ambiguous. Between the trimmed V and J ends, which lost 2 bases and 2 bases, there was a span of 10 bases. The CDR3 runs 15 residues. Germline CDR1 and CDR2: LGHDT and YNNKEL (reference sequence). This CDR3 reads CASSQQVATYNEQFF. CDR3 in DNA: TGTGCCAGCAGCCAACAGGTTGCCACCTACAATGAGCAGTTCTTC.

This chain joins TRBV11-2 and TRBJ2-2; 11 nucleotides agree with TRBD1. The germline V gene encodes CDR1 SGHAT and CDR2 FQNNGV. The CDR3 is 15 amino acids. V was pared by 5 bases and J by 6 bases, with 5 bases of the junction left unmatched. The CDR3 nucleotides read TGTGCCAGCAGCCCGGACAGGGGGCGGTCCGGGGAGCTGTTTTTT. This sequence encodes CASSPDRGRSGELFF.

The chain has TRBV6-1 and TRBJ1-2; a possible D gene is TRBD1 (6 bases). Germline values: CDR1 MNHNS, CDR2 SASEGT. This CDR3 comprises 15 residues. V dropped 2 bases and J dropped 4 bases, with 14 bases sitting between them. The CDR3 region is CASSETSGAGYGYTF. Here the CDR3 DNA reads TGTGCCAGCAGTGAAACTTCAGGGGCTGGCTATGGCTACACCTTC.

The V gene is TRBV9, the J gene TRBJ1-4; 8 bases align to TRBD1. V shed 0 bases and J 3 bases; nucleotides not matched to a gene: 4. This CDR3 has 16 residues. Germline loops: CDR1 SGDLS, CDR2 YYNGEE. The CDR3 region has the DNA TGTGCCAGCAGCGTAGCCACAGGGGGGTCTAATGAAAAACTGTTTTTT. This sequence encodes CASSVATGGSNEKLFF.

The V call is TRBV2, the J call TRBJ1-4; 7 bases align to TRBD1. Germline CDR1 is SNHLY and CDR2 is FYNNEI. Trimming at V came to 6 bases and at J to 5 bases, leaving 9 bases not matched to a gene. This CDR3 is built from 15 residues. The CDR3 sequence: CASRTWDSSNEKLFF. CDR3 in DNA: TGTGCCAGCAGGACCTGGGACAGCTCAAATGAAAAACTGTTTTTT. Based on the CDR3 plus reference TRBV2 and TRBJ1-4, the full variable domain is EPEVTQTPSHQVTQMGQEVILRCVPISNHLYFYWYRQILGQKVEFLVSFYNNEISEKSEIFDDQFSVERPDGSNFTLKIRSTKLEDSAMYFCASRTWDSSNEKLFFGSGTQLSVL.

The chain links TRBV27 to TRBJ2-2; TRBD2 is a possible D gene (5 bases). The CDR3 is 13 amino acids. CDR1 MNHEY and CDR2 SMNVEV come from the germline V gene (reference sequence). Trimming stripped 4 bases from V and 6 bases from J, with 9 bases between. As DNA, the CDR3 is TGTGCCAGCAGTTATTCGGGATCCGGGGAGCTGTTTTTT. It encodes CASSYSGSGELFF.

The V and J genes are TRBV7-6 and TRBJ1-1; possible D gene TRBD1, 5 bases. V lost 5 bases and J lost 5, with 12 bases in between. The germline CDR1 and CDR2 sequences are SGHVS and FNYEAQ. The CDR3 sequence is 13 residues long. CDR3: CASSRLQGTEAFF. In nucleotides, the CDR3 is TGTGCCAGCAGCAGGCTGCAGGGTACTGAAGCTTTCTTT.

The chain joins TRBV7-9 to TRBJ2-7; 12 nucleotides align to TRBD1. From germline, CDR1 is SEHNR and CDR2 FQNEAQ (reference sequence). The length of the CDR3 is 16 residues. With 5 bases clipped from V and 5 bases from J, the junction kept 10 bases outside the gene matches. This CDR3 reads CASSQPSGTGGDEQYF. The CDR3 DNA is TGTGCCAGCAGCCAACCCTCCGGGACAGGGGGCGACGAGCAGTACTTC.

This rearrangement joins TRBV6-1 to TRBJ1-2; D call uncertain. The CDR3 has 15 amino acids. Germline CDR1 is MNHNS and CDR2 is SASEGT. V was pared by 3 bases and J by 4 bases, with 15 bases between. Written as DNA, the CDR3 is TGTGCCAGCAGTGAGGTGGGGATTGGGCCCTATGGCTACACCTTC. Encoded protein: CASSEVGIGPYGYTF.

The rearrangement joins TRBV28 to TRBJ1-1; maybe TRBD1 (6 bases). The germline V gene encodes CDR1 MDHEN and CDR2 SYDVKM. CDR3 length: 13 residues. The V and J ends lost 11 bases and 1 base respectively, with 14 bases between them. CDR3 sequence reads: CACWGLGNTEAFF. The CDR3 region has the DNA TGTGCCTGCTGGGGGCTGGGGAACACTGAAGCTTTCTTT. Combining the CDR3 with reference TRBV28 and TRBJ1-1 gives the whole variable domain DVKVTQSSRYLVKRTGEKVFLECVQDMDHENMFWYRQDPGLGLRLIYFSYDVKMKEKGDIPEGYSVSREKKERFSLILESASTNQTSMYLCACWGLGNTEAFFGQGTRLTVV.

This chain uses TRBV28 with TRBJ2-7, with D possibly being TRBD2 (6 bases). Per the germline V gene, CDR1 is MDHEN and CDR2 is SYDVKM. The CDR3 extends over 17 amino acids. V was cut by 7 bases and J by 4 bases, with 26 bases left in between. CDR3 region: CASTAGSGLTGVYEQYF. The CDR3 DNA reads TGTGCCAGCACCGCCGGGTCGGGGCTCACGGGGGTTTACGAGCAGTACTTC.

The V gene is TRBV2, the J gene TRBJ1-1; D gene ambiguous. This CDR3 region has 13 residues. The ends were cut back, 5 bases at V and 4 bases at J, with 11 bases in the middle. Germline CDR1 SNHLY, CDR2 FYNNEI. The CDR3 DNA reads TGTGCCAGCAGTCAAATGGGAAGCACTGAAGCTTTCTTT. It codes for CASSQMGSTEAFF.

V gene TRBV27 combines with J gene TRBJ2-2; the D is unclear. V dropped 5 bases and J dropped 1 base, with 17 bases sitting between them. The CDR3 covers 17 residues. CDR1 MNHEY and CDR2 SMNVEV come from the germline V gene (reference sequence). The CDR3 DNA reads TGTGCCAGCAGTCGCGAGGCTAGATTCCTGAACACCGGGGAGCTGTTTTTT. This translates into CASSREARFLNTGELFF.

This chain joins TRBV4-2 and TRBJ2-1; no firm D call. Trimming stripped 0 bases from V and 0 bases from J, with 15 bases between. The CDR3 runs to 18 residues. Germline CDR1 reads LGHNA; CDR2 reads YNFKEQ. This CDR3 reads CASSQDRTDRISYNEQFF. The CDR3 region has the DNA TGTGCCAGCAGCCAAGATCGGACGGATCGTATCTCCTACAATGAGCAGTTCTTC.

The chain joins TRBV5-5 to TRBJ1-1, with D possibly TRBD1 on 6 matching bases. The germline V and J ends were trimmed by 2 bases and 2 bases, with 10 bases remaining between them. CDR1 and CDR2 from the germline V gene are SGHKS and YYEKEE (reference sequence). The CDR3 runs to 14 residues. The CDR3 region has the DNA TGTGCCAGCAGCTTTATGGGACACAACACTGAAGCTTTCTTT. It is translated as CASSFMGHNTEAFF.